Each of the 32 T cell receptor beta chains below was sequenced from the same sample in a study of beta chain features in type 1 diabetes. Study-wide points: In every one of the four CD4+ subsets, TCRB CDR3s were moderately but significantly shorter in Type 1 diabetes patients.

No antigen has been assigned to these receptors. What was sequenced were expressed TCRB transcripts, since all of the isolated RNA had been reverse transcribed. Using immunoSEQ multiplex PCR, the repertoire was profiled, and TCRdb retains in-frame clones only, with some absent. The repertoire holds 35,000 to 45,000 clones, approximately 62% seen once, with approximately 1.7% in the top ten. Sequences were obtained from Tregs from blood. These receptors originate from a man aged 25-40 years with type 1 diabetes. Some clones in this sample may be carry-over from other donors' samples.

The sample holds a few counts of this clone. In DNA, the CDR3 is TGTGCCAGCAGTTACTTGGGGGGTTGGAAACTGTTTTTT. As protein: CASSYLGGWKLFF. V gene TRBV6-6 combines with J gene TRBJ1-4, with D possibly matching TRBD1 (5 bases). This CDR3 comprises 13 residues. CDR1 is MNHNY and CDR2 is SVGAGI in the germline V gene (reference sequence). The ends were cut back, 1 base at V and 11 bases at J, with 11 bases in the middle.

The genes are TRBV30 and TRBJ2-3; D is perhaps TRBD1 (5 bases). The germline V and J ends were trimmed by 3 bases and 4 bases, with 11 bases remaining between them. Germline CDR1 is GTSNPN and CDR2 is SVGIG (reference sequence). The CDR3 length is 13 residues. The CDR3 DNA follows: TGTGCCTGGAGACTCTCAGGGTCAGATACGCAGTATTTT. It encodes CAWRLSGSDTQYF.

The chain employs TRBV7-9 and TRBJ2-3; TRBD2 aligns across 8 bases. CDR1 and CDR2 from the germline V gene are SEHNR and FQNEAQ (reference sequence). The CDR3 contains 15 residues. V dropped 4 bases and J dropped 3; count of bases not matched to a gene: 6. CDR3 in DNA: TGTGCCAGCAGCTCCGGGGGGGGTTGGACAGATACGCAGTATTTT. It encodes CASSSGGGWTDTQYF. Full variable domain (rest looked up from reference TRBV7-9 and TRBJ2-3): DTGVSQNPRHKITKRGQNVTFRCDPISEHNRLYWYRQTLGQGPEFLTYFQNEAQLEKSRLLSDRFSAERPKGSFSTLEIQRTEQGDSAMYLCASSSGGGWTDTQYFGPGTRLTVL.

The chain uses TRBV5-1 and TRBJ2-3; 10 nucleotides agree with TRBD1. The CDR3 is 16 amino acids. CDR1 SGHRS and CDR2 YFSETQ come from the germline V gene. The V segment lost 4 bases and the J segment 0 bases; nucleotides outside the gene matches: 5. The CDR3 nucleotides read TGCGCCAGCAGCCTGACAGGGGGCCTTAGCACAGATACGCAGTATTTT. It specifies CASSLTGGLSTDTQYF.

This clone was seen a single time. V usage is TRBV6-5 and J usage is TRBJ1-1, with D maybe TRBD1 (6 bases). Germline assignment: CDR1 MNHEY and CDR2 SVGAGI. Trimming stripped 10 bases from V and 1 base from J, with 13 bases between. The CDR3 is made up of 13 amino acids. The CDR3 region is CATGIQGNTEAFF. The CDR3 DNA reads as TGTGCCACCGGAATACAGGGGAACACTGAAGCTTTCTTT.

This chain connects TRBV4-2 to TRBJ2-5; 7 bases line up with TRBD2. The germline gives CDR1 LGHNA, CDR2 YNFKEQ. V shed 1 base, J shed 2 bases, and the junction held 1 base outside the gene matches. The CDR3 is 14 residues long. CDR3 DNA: TGTGCCAGCAGCCAAGGGGGACTACAAGAGACCCAGTACTTC. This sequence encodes CASSQGGLQETQYF.

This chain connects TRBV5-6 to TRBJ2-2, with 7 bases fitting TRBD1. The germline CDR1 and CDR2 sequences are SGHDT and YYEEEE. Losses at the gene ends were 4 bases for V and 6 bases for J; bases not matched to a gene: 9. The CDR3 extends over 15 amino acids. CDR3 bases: TGTGCCAGCAGCCCTGACAGGGTGGGAGCCGGGGAGCTGTTTTTT. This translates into CASSPDRVGAGELFF.

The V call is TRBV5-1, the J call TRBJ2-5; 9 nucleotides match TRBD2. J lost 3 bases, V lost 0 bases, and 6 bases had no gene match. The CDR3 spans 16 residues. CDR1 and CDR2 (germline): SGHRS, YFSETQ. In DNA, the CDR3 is TGCGCCAGCAGCTTGGCCGTGACTAGCGGAAAAGAGACCCAGTACTTC. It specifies CASSLAVTSGKETQYF.

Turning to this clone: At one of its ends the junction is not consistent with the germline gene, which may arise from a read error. The CDR3 here is CAWSVHSSYEQYF. The CDR3 coding sequence is TGCGCCTGGAGTGTACATAGCTCCTACGAGCAGTACTTC. J is TRBJ2-5 and V is TRBV30; D is unclear. The J call may be in error: the DNA end matches TRBJ2-7 better. The CDR3 runs to 13 residues. Germline values: CDR1 GTSNPN, CDR2 SVGIG (reference sequence).

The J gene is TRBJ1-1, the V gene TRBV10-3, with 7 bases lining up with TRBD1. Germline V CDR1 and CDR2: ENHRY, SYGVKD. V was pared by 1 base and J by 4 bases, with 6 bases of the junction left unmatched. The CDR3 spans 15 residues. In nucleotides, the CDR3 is TGTGCCATCAGTGAGTGGAGGGGGCGAGTCACTGAAGCTTTCTTT. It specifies CAISEWRGRVTEAFF.

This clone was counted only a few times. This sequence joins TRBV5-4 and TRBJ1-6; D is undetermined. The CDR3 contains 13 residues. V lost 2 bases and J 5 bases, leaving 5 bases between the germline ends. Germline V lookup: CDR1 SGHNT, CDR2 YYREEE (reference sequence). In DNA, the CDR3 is TGTGCCAGCAGCTTCCCAGATAATTCACCCCTCCACTTT. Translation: CASSFPDNSPLHF.

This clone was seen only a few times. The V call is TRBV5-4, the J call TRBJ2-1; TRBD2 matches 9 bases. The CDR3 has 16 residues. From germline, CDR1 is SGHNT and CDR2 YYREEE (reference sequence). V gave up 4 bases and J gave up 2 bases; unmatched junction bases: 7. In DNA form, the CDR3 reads TGTGCCAGCAGCCCCGCGGGAGGGGGGGCCTACAATGAGCAGTTCTTC. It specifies CASSPAGGGAYNEQFF.

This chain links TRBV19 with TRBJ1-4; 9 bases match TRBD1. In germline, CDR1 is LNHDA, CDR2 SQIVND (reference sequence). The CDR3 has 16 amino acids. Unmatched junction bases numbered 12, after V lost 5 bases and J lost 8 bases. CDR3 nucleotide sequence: TGTGCCAGTAGTGTTGAACCGGGACAGGGAAAAGAAAAACTGTTTTTT. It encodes CASSVEPGQGKEKLFF.

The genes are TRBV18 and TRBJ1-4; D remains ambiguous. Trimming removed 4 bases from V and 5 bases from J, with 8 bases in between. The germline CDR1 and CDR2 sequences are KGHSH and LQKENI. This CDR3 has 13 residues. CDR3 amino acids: CASSRDMNEKLFF. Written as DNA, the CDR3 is TGTGCCAGCTCACGTGACATGAATGAAAAACTGTTTTTT.

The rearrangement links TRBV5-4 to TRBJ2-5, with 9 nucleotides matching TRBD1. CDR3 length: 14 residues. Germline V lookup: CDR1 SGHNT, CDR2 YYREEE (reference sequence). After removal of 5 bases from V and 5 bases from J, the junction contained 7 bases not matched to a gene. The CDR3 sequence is CASRRDREGETQYF. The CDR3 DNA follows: TGTGCCAGCAGACGGGACAGGGAAGGGGAGACCCAGTACTTC. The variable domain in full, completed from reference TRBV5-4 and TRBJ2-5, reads ETGVTQSPTHLIKTRGQQVTLRCSSQSGHNTVSWYQQALGQGPQFIFQYYREEENGRGNFPPRFSGLQFPNYSSELNVNALELDDSALYLCASRRDREGETQYFGPGTRLLVL.

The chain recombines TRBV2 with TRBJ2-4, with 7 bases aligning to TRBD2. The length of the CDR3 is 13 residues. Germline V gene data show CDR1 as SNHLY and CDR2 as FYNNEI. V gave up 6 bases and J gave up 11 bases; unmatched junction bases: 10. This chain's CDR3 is CASSPTWEGVQYF. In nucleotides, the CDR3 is TGTGCCAGCAGCCCCACCTGGGAGGGAGTTCAGTACTTC. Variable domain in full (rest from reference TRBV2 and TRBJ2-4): EPEVTQTPSHQVTQMGQEVILRCVPISNHLYFYWYRQILGQKVEFLVSFYNNEISEKSEIFDDQFSVERPDGSNFTLKIRSTKLEDSAMYFCASSPTWEGVQYFGAGTRLSVL.

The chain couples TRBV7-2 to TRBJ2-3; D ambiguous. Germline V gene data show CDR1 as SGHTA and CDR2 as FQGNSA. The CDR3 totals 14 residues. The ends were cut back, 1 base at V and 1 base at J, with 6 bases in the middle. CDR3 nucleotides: TGTGCCAGCAGCTTAGTCCCAGGCACAGATACGCAGTATTTT. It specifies CASSLVPGTDTQYF.

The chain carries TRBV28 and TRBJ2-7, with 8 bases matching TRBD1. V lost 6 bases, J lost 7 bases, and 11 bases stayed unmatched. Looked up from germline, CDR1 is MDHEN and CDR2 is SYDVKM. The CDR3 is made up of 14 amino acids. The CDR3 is CASSPGQGASEQYF. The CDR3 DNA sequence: TGTGCCAGCAGCCCGGGGCAGGGGGCGAGTGAGCAGTACTTC. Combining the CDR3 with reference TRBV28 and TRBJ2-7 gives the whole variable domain DVKVTQSSRYLVKRTGEKVFLECVQDMDHENMFWYRQDPGLGLRLIYFSYDVKMKEKGDIPEGYSVSREKKERFSLILESASTNQTSMYLCASSPGQGASEQYFGPGTRLTVT.

The CDR3 DNA reads as TGTGCCAGTCAAAACGGTCCTCGGGGCTCCTACAATGAGCAGTTCTTC. It specifies CASQNGPRGSYNEQFF. This chain links TRBV19 with TRBJ2-1; TRBD2 is a possible D gene (5 bases). Germline-derived CDR1 and CDR2 are LNHDA and SQIVND (reference sequence). V was shortened by 8 bases and J by 0 bases, with 17 bases between the two germline ends. This CDR3 region has 16 residues.

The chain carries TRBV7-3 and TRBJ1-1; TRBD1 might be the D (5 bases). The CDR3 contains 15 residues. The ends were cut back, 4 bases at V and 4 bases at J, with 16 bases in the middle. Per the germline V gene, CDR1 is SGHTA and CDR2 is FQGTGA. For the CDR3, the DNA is TGTGCCAGCAGCTCCGGGATCGGGGGGTTCACTGAAGCTTTCTTT. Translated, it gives CASSSGIGGFTEAFF.

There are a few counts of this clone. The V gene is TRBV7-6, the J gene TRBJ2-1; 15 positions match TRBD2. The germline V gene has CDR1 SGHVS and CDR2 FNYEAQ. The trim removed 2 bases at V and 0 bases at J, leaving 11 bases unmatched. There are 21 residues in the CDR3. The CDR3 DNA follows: TGTGCCAGCAGCTTACCGCGCGGGACTAGCGGGGGGACTCGCTCCTACAATGAGCAGTTCTTC. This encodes CASSLPRGTSGGTRSYNEQFF.

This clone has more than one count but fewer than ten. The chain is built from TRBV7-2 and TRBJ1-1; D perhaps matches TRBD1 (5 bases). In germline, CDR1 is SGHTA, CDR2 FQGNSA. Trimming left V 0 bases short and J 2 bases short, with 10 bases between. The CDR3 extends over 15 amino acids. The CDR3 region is CASSLASGINTEAFF. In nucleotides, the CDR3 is TGTGCCAGCAGCTTAGCGTCAGGGATCAACACTGAAGCTTTCTTT.

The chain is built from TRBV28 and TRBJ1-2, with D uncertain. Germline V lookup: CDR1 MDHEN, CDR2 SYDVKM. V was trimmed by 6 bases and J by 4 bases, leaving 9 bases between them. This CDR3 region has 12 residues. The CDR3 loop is CASSPPSYGYTF. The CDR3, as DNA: TGTGCCAGCAGCCCCCCCTCCTATGGCTACACCTTC.

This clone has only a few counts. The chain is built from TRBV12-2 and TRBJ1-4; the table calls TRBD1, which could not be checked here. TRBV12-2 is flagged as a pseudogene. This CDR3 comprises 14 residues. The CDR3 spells CASRWTATNEKLFF. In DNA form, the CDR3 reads TGTGCAAGTCGCTGGACAGCAACTAATGAAAAACTGTTTTTT.

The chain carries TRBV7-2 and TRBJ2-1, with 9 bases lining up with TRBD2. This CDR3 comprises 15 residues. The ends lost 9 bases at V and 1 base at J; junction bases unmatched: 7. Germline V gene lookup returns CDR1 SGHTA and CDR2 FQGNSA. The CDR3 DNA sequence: TGTGCCAGTTCGCGGGGGGGCCGTTCCTACAATGAGCAGTTCTTC. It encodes CASSRGGRSYNEQFF.

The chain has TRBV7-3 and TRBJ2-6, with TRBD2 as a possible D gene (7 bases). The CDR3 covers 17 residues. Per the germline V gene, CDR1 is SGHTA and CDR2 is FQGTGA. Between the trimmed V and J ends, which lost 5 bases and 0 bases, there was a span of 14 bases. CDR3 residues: CASSREGGGSGANVLTF. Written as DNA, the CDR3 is TGTGCCAGCAGCCGCGAAGGGGGGGGCTCTGGGGCCAACGTCCTGACTTTC.

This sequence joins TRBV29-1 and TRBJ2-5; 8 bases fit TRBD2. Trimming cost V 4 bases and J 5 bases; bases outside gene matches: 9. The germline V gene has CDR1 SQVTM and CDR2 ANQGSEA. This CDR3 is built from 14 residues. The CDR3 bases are TGCAGCGTTGTGACCGGGGGGGTCGGGGAGACCCAGTACTTC. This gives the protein CSVVTGGVGETQYF.

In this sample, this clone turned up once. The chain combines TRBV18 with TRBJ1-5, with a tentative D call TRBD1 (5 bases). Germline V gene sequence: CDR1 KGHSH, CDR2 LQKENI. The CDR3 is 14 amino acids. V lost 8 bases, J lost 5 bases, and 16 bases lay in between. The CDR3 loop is CASRPSAGDQPQHF. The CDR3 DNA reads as TGTGCCAGCCGACCTTCGGCGGGGGATCAGCCCCAGCATTTT.

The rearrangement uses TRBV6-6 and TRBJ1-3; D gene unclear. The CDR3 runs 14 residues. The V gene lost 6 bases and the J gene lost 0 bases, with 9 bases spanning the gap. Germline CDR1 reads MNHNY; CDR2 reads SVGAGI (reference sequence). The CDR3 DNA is TGTGCCAGCAGGCGGGCCCTCTCTGGAAACACCATATATTTT. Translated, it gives CASRRALSGNTIYF.

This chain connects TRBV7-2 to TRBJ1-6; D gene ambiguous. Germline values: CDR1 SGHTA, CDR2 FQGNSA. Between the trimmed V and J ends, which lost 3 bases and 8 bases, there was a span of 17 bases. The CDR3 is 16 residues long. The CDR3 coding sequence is TGTGCCAGCAGCTTGGGCTACAATTCCTGGGATTCACCCCTCCACTTT. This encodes CASSLGYNSWDSPLHF.

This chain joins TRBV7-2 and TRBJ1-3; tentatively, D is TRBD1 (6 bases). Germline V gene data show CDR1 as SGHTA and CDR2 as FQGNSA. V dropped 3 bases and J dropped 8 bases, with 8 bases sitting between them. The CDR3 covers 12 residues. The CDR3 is CASSFQGHTIYF. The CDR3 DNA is TGTGCCAGCAGCTTTCAGGGGCACACCATATATTTT.

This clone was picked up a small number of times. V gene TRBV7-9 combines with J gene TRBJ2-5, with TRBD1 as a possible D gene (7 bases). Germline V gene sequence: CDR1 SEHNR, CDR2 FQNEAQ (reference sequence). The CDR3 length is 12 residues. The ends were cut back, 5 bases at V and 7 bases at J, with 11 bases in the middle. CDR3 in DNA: TGTGCCAGCAGCCAGGGGGGAGGGACCCAGTACTTC. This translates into CASSQGGGTQYF.